Each of the 3 T cell receptor beta chains below was sequenced from the same sample in a study of T cell repertoires in cytomegalovirus infection. TCRdb re-derived calls from the reads in MiXCR, one entry per CDR3 protein. This table has about 830,000 distinct CDR3 sequences, approximately 32% appearing once. These receptors are not linked to any known antigen. The sample here was cultured CD8+ T cells from PBMCs, taken from culture after CMV antigen stimulation. Every receptor here comes from a human donor in good health (CMV status not recorded). Some clones in this sample may be carry-over from other donors' samples.

This clonotype was detected only a few times. The chain is built from TRBV14 and TRBJ2-1, with 13 nucleotides matching TRBD2. Germline-derived CDR1 and CDR2 are SGHDN and FVKESK. The CDR3 consists of 18 residues. Losses at the gene ends were 0 bases for V and 6 bases for J; bases not matched to a gene: 8. CDR3 nucleotide sequence: TGTGCCAGCAGCCAAGACCCCCCGACTAGCGGGGGGTCCAATGAGCAGTTCTTC. It encodes CASSQDPPTSGGSNEQFF.

The chain has TRBV25-1 and TRBJ2-1; D uncertain. Trimming removed 7 bases from V and 7 bases from J, with 11 bases in between. This CDR3 region has 12 residues. From germline, CDR1 is MGHDK and CDR2 SYGVNS. Written as DNA, the CDR3 is TGTGCCAGCATCCCCCCGAGGAATGAGCAGTTCTTC. This translates into CASIPPRNEQFF.

In DNA, the CDR3 is TGCGCCAGCAGCCTTAGGACTGGGGGGGGCGAAGCTTTCTTT. It codes for CASSLRTGGGEAFF. The chain recombines TRBV4-3 with TRBJ1-1; tentatively, D is TRBD1 (6 bases). The CDR3 runs to 14 residues. Trimming took off 4 bases at V and 8 bases at J, with 17 bases between the two ends. Germline CDR1 and CDR2: LGHNA and YSLEER.